This paragraph reports one TCR beta chain. The data stem from a study of blood T cell repertoires in COVID-19. At the level of the study: PBMCs, B-cell-depleted T cells, or T cells were the source of the cDNA or gDNA that made up the material.

In the source study's methods: Reference gene primers were amplified, and this amplification served to estimate nucleated cell counts. The table came from immunoSEQ multiplex PCR; TCRdb's copy has only in-frame clones and leaves some out. V, J and clone size derive from that table, while D and trimming were established from the DNA sequence. The table shows 240,000 or so clones, with 70% to 90% occurring only once. The material sequenced was peripheral blood. The receptor comes from a man between 60 and 70 years old with acute or convalescent COVID-19.

CDR3 loop: CASSPMGGYGYTF. CDR3 nucleotide sequence: TGTGCCAGCAGCCCGATGGGAGGGTATGGCTACACCTTC. The chain carries TRBV11-3 and TRBJ1-2, with D uncertain. Between the trimmed V and J ends, which lost 5 bases and 5 bases, there was a span of 12 bases. Germline CDR1 reads SGHNT; CDR2 reads YENEEA. CDR3 length equals 13 residues.